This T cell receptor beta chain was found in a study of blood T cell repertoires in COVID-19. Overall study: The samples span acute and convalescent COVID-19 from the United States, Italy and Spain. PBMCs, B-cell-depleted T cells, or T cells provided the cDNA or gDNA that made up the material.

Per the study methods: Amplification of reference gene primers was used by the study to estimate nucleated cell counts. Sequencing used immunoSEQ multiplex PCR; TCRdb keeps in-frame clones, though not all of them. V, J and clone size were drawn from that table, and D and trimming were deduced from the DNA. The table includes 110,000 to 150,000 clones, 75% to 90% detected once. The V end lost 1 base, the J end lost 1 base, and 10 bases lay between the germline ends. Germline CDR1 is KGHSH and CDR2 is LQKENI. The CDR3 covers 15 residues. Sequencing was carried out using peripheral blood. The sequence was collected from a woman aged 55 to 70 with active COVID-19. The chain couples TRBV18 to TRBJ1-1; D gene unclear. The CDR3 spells CASSPRGPTNTEAFF. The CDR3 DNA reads TGTGCCAGCTCACCACGAGGGCCCACGAACACTGAAGCTTTCTTT.